Following are 31 T cell receptor beta chains from one sample sequenced in a study of Ad26.COV2.S vaccination and SARS-CoV-2 variants. Produced via immunoSEQ multiplex PCR; TCRdb's table is partial and in-frame only. Of around 300,000 clones in the sample, 80% to 90% are singletons; the top ten hold 5%. As to treatment: some 19 received Ad26.COV2.S at low or high dose, single or two shots; about five received placebo; per-sample allocation not given. Vaccine and placebo recipients were sampled on day 63 after the first injection. Sequencing was performed on peripheral blood, taken in a trial of Ad26.COV2.S vaccine versus placebo. These receptors were collected from a person aged 18-65 years who received the Ad26.COV2.S COVID-19 vaccine or a placebo.

The chain has TRBV4-2 and TRBJ2-2; the D gene is possibly TRBD2 (6 bases). Trimming pared 1 base from V and 1 base from J, leaving 10 bases between. The CDR3 runs to 16 residues. The germline gives CDR1 LGHNA, CDR2 YNFKEQ. CDR3 bases: TGTGCCAGCAGCCAAGGGAGACTAGAGAACACCGGGGAGCTGTTTTTT. Translating it yields CASSQGRLENTGELFF.

V and J are TRBV7-8 and TRBJ1-1; D unresolved. The CDR3 totals 13 residues. The germline gives CDR1 SGHVS, CDR2 FQNEAQ. The V end lost 5 bases, the J end lost 8 bases, and 15 bases lay between the germline ends. CDR3 nucleotide sequence: TGTGCCAGCAGCCCAAACTTGGACCGGGAAGCTTTCTTT. Translation: CASSPNLDREAFF. The full variable domain, its missing parts supplied by reference TRBV7-8 and TRBJ1-1, is GAGVSQSPRYKVAKRGQDVALRCDPISGHVSLFWYQQALGQGPEFLTYFQNEAQLDKSGLPSDRFFAERPEGSVSTLKIQRTQQEDSAVYLCASSPNLDREAFFGQGTRLTVV.

The CDR3 sequence: CASSLDFSDTQYF. CDR3 in DNA: TGTGCCAGCAGCTTAGACTTTTCAGATACGCAGTATTTT. V and J are TRBV7-2 and TRBJ2-3; D ambiguous. V shed 1 base and J shed 4 bases, with 6 bases lying between them. CDR1 and CDR2 from the germline V gene are SGHTA and FQGNSA. The CDR3 covers 13 residues.

The rearrangement uses TRBV18 and TRBJ1-5; a weak D match, TRBD1 (6 bases). This CDR3 has 14 residues. The V end was cut by 2 bases, the J end by 5 bases, with 10 bases between. The germline gives CDR1 KGHSH, CDR2 LQKENI. Here the CDR3 DNA reads TGTGCCAGCTCACCAACCCGACAGGATCAGCCCCAGCATTTT. It specifies CASSPTRQDQPQHF.

This clone was counted a few times. This chain links TRBV7-2 with TRBJ2-7; tentatively, D is TRBD1 (5 bases). The CDR3 is 15 amino acids. The germline V and J ends were trimmed by 1 base and 2 bases, with 12 bases remaining between them. Germline assignment: CDR1 SGHTA and CDR2 FQGNSA. This CDR3 is CASSLVAGLAYEQYF. CDR3 DNA: TGTGCCAGCAGCTTAGTGGCAGGGCTAGCCTACGAGCAGTACTTC.

The CDR3 protein is CASSASLAGAGEQFF. Here the CDR3 DNA reads TGTGCCAGCAGTGCGAGCCTAGCGGGAGCCGGGGAGCAGTTCTTC. The chain employs TRBV2 and TRBJ2-1, with 10 positions matching TRBD2. This CDR3 is built from 15 residues. After removal of 4 bases from V and 10 bases from J, the junction contained 10 bases not matched to a gene. Germline lookup yields CDR1 SNHLY and CDR2 FYNNEI.

This chain joins TRBV28 and TRBJ1-1; perhaps TRBD1 as D (6 bases). Germline-derived CDR1 and CDR2 are MDHEN and SYDVKM. V gave up 6 bases and J gave up 2 bases, with 13 bases separating them. This CDR3 comprises 14 residues. CDR3: CASRTLGGNTEAFF. CDR3 in DNA: TGTGCCAGCAGAACCTTAGGGGGTAACACTGAAGCTTTCTTT.

V usage is TRBV12-3 or TRBV12-4 and J usage is TRBJ1-2, with D hard to call. V lost 6 bases and J lost 8, with 10 bases in between. The CDR3 is 11 amino acids. This CDR3 reads CASRGSGGYTF. CDR3 DNA: TGTGCCAGCAGGGGTAGTGGAGGCTACACCTTC.

The V gene is TRBV3-1 (or the pseudogene TRBV3-2), the J gene TRBJ2-7, with D unresolved. Trimming took off 3 bases at V and 0 bases at J, with 9 bases between the two ends. Germline-derived CDR1 and CDR2 are LGHDT and YNNKEL (reference sequence). The CDR3 has 14 amino acids. The CDR3 DNA sequence: TGTGCCAGCAGCCATGGCGCGTCCTCCTACGAGCAGTACTTC. Protein sequence: CASSHGASSYEQYF.

This chain links TRBV7-2 with TRBJ2-7; no reliable D call. The CDR3 runs 13 residues. Germline V gene sequence: CDR1 SGHTA, CDR2 FQGNSA. V gave up 7 bases and J gave up 0 bases, with 10 bases separating them. In nucleotides, the CDR3 is TGTGCCAGCAAATTGGCAATCTCCTACGAGCAGTACTTC. This translates into CASKLAISYEQYF.

The chain uses TRBV12-3 or TRBV12-4 and TRBJ2-3; D unclear. CDR3 length: 13 amino acids. V gave up 8 bases and J gave up 2 bases, with 11 bases separating them. CDR3 region: CASQYRITDTQYF. The CDR3 coding sequence is TGTGCCAGCCAGTACAGAATCACAGATACGCAGTATTTT.

This clone was recorded a few times. V usage is TRBV21-1 and J usage is TRBJ1-1. TRBV21-1 is designated a pseudogene. The CDR3 spans 11 residues. The CDR3 nucleotides read TGTGCCAGCTTACACGGCCCTGAAGCTTTCTTT. Translated: CASLHGPEAFF.

The chain recombines TRBV18 with TRBJ1-1; D call uncertain. This CDR3 comprises 17 residues. With 2 bases removed from V and 0 bases from J, the gap between germline ends came to 16 bases. Germline V gives CDR1 KGHSH, CDR2 LQKENI. CDR3 in amino acids: CASSPRPQLQMNTEAFF. In DNA, the CDR3 is TGTGCCAGCTCACCAAGACCCCAGCTCCAGATGAACACTGAAGCTTTCTTT.

The rearrangement uses TRBV6-2 or TRBV6-3 and TRBJ2-7; 7 bases map to TRBD1. This CDR3 spans 15 amino acids. V lost 2 bases, J lost 5 bases, and 9 bases stayed unmatched. The germline V gene encodes CDR1 MNHEY and CDR2 SVGEGT. The CDR3 nucleotides read TGTGCCAGCAGTTACGCAGAGGGGGCAGGGGACGAGCAGTACTTC. Residues: CASSYAEGAGDEQYF.

V usage is TRBV14 and J usage is TRBJ1-2; possible D gene TRBD1, 6 bases. The V and J ends lost 2 bases and 8 bases respectively, with 15 bases between them. The CDR3 has 14 residues. Looked up from germline, CDR1 is SGHDN and CDR2 is FVKESK. The CDR3 sequence is CASSQLQGQRGYTF. CDR3 nucleotide sequence: TGTGCCAGCAGCCAACTACAGGGTCAGCGCGGCTACACCTTC.

This chain joins TRBV7-9 and TRBJ2-7; 8 positions match TRBD1. After removal of 0 bases from V and 3 bases from J, the junction contained 13 bases not matched to a gene. The CDR3 extends over 18 amino acids. Germline V lookup: CDR1 SEHNR, CDR2 FQNEAQ (reference sequence). The chain's CDR3 is CASSLASIQGAGLYEQYF. The DNA for the CDR3 is TGTGCCAGCAGCTTAGCTTCAATTCAGGGGGCCGGACTCTACGAGCAGTACTTC.

V usage is TRBV6-2 or TRBV6-3 and J usage is TRBJ1-1; 9 bases are shared with TRBD1. This CDR3 has 15 amino acids. Trimming cost V 5 bases and J 6 bases; bases outside gene matches: 10. Germline CDR1 MNHEY, CDR2 SVGEGT. The CDR3 is CASSGPGQGSAEAFF. The CDR3 nucleotides are TGTGCCAGCAGTGGGCCGGGACAGGGAAGCGCTGAAGCTTTCTTT.

This rearrangement joins TRBV3-1 (or the pseudogene TRBV3-2) to TRBJ2-1; D is uncertain. The germline V gene encodes CDR1 LGHDT and CDR2 YNNKEL (reference sequence). The length of the CDR3 is 14 residues. Trimming took off 1 base at V and 4 bases at J, with 8 bases between the two ends. The CDR3 DNA follows: TGTGCCAGCAGCCAAGTTGGCAGATACAATGAGCAGTTCTTC. This encodes CASSQVGRYNEQFF.

V is TRBV28 and J is TRBJ1-4; no reliable D call. V was clipped by 3 bases and J by 7 bases, with 18 bases between them. CDR3 length: 16 residues. CDR1 is MDHEN, CDR2 SYDVKM, per germline. CDR3 protein: CASSLRSREDSEKLFF. As DNA, the CDR3 is TGTGCCAGCAGTTTGCGGTCAAGGGAGGACTCTGAAAAACTGTTTTTT. The full variable domain, its missing parts supplied by reference TRBV28 and TRBJ1-4, is DVKVTQSSRYLVKRTGEKVFLECVQDMDHENMFWYRQDPGLGLRLIYFSYDVKMKEKGDIPEGYSVSREKKERFSLILESASTNQTSMYLCASSLRSREDSEKLFFGSGTQLSVL.

This sequence joins TRBV7-9 and TRBJ2-2; D perhaps matches TRBD2 (6 bases). The germline V gene has CDR1 SEHNR and CDR2 FQNEAQ (reference sequence). The CDR3 contains 15 residues. V shed 2 bases and J shed 6 bases, with 13 bases lying between them. CDR3 nucleotides: TGTGCCAGCAGCTTATCTGGGGGGTACGCCGGGGAGCTGTTTTTT. Amino acids: CASSLSGGYAGELFF.

The chain has TRBV7-8 and TRBJ2-7; 11 nucleotides align to TRBD2. The CDR3 is 16 residues long. V trimming: 5 bases; J trimming: 6 bases; junction bases outside the gene matches: 12. CDR1 is SGHVS, CDR2 FQNEAQ, per germline. CDR3 DNA: TGTGCCAGCAGCGCCTTTAGCGGGGGGGCCCCAAGCGAGCAGTACTTC. Encoded protein: CASSAFSGGAPSEQYF.

The chain couples TRBV6-5 to TRBJ2-5; 7 bases match TRBD2. This CDR3 region has 15 residues. Germline CDR1 is MNHEY and CDR2 is SVGAGI. With 0 bases clipped from V and 5 bases from J, the junction kept 6 bases outside the gene matches. As DNA, the CDR3 is TGTGCCAGCAGTTACTCGAATGGGGGAGGGGAGACCCAGTACTTC. It encodes CASSYSNGGGETQYF.

V and J are TRBV9 and TRBJ1-1; D is perhaps TRBD1 (6 bases). Germline assignment: CDR1 SGDLS and CDR2 YYNGEE. This CDR3 has 15 residues. Deletions cut 4 bases from V and 2 bases from J, with 15 bases between. DNA of the CDR3: TGTGCCAGCAGCTCCCTACCAGGGGCCAACACTGAAGCTTTCTTT. Amino acid sequence: CASSSLPGANTEAFF.

The chain is built from TRBV5-6 and TRBJ1-2; D is ambiguous. V dropped 4 bases and J dropped 4 bases, with 14 bases sitting between them. The CDR3 spans 14 residues. Germline CDR1 SGHDT, CDR2 YYEEEE. As DNA, the CDR3 is TGTGCCAGCAGCCTAGGACGGAGCCCCTATGGCTACACCTTC. Its translation is CASSLGRSPYGYTF.

This chain uses TRBV5-5 with TRBJ2-3, with TRBD2 matching over 7 bases. This CDR3 has 13 residues. Germline CDR1 reads SGHKS; CDR2 reads YYEKEE (reference sequence). Trimming cost V 4 bases and J 3 bases; bases outside gene matches: 2. The CDR3 spells CASSDGGTDTQYF. In nucleotides, the CDR3 is TGTGCCAGCAGCGACGGGGGGACAGATACGCAGTATTTT.

The chain's CDR3 is CASSLGAPTGSENTGELFF. As DNA, the CDR3 is TGCGCCAGCAGCTTGGGGGCCCCTACAGGTTCGGAGAACACCGGGGAGCTGTTTTTT. The V and J genes are TRBV5-1 and TRBJ2-2; tentatively, D is TRBD1 (5 bases). Trimming took 0 bases from V and 1 from J, leaving 19 bases between them. The CDR3 has 19 residues. Looked up from germline, CDR1 is SGHRS and CDR2 is YFSETQ. The whole variable domain, remainder taken from reference TRBV5-1 and TRBJ2-2, is KAGVTQTPRYLIKTRGQQVTLSCSPISGHRSVSWYQQTPGQGLQFLFEYFSETQRNKGNFPGRFSGRQFSNSRSEMNVSTLELGDSALYLCASSLGAPTGSENTGELFFGEGSRLTVL.

The chain employs TRBV6-1 and TRBJ1-3; D is possibly TRBD1 (5 bases). Germline loops: CDR1 MNHNS, CDR2 SASEGT. With 3 bases removed from V and 1 base from J, the gap between germline ends came to 7 bases. There are 14 residues in the CDR3. Written as DNA, the CDR3 is TGTGCCAGCAGTGACAGGGTTTCTGGAAACACCATATATTTT. Translation: CASSDRVSGNTIYF.

This chain joins TRBV11-3 and TRBJ2-7; D is unresolved. Per germline, CDR1 SGHNT and CDR2 YENEEA. This CDR3 has 16 amino acids. Trimming cost V 5 bases and J 0 bases, with 17 bases left between them. The CDR3 loop is CASSDWWTVSSYEQYF. The CDR3 DNA sequence: TGTGCCAGCAGCGACTGGTGGACGGTCAGCTCCTACGAGCAGTACTTC.

The chain couples TRBV10-3 to TRBJ2-1; D might be TRBD1 (7 bases). CDR1 is ENHRY and CDR2 is SYGVKD in the germline V gene. The germline V and J ends were trimmed by 8 bases and 0 bases, with 20 bases remaining between them. The CDR3 has 17 amino acids. This chain's CDR3 is CAIGTATRGSSYNEQFF. The CDR3 region has the DNA TGTGCCATCGGGACAGCCACCCGGGGGAGCTCCTACAATGAGCAGTTCTTC.

The chain uses TRBV19 and TRBJ1-4; TRBD1 matches at 7 bases. Trimming cost V 5 bases and J 13 bases; bases outside gene matches: 4. There are 11 residues in the CDR3. The germline gives CDR1 LNHDA, CDR2 SQIVND (reference sequence). The chain's CDR3 is CASSLGTVLFF. CDR3 nucleotides: TGTGCCAGTAGTTTGGGGACAGTACTGTTTTTT.

The chain has TRBV5-6 and TRBJ1-1, with D hard to call. V was clipped by 3 bases and J by 7 bases, with 7 bases between them. Germline V lookup: CDR1 SGHDT, CDR2 YYEEEE. The CDR3 length is 11 residues. The chain's CDR3 is CASSWQHEAFF. CDR3 DNA sequence: TGTGCCAGCAGCTGGCAACATGAAGCTTTCTTT.